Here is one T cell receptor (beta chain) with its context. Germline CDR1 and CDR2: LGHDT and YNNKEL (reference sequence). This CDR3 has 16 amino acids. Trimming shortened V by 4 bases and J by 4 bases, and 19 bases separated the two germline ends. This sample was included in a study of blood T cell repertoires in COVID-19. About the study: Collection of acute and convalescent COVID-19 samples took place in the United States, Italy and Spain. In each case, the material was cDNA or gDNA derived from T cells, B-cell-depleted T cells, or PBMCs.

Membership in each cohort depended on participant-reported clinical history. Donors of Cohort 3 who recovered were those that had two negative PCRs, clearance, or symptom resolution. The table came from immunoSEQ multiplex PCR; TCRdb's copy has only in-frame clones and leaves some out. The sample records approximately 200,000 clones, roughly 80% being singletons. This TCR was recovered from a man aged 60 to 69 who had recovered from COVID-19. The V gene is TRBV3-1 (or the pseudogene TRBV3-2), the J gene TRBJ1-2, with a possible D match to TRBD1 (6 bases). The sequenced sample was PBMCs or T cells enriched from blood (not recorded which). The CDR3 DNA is TGTGCCAGCAGCCCGAAGCTAGGGACACTAGGCTATGGCTACACCTTC. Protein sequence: CASSPKLGTLGYGYTF.